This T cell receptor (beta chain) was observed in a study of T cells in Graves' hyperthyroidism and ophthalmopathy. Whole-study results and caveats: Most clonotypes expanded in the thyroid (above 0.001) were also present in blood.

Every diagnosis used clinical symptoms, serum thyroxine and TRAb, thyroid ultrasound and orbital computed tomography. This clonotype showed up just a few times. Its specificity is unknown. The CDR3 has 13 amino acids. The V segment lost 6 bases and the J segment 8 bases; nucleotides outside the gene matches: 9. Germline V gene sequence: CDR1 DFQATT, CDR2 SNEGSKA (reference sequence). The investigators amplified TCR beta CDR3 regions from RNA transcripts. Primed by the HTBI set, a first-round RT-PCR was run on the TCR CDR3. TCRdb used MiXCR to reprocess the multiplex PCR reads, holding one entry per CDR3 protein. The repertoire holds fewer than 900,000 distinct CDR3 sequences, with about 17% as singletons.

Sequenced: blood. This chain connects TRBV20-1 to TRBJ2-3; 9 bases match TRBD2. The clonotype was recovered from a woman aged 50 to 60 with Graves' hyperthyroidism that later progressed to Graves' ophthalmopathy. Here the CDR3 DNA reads TGCAGTGCGGGTAGCGGGGGACGCGGTACGCAGTATTTT. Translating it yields CSAGSGGRGTQYF.